This TCR beta chain was sequenced in a study of blood T cell repertoires in COVID-19. Trimming took 4 bases from V and 5 from J; bases not matched to a gene: 13. The CDR3 consists of 16 residues. The germline CDR1 and CDR2 sequences are MNHNS and SASEGT. Measured with immunoSEQ multiplex PCR; TCRdb has only the in-frame clones, and not every one. The data hold approximately 200,000 clones, with roughly 86% observed a single time. The V gene is TRBV6-1, the J gene TRBJ2-7; the match to TRBD2 covers 8 bases. Sample: peripheral blood. This sequence originates from a woman aged 25 to 39 with active or convalescent COVID-19. The DNA of the CDR3 is TGTGCCAGCAGTGCAGTGAGCGGGGGATTGGGGAACGAGCAGTACTTC. Protein product: CASSAVSGGLGNEQYF.